This TCR beta chain derives from a study of blood T cell repertoires in COVID-19. For the study at large: Material from acute and convalescent COVID-19 was sourced from the United States, Italy and Spain. The analysed material was cDNA or gDNA that came from T cells, B-cell-depleted T cells, or PBMCs.

The protocol was immunoSEQ multiplex PCR, while the TCRdb copy is restricted to in-frame clones and leaves out a portion. The profile covers tens of thousands of clones, with less than 90% appearing a single time and about 2% taken by the ten largest. The CDR3 is made up of 14 amino acids. Germline CDR1 reads SEHNR; CDR2 reads FQNEAQ (reference sequence). Trimming cost V 1 base and J 0 bases, with 7 bases left between them. This clonotype was obtained from a woman aged 55-69 years with acute or convalescent COVID-19. The sample was peripheral blood. The chain couples TRBV7-9 to TRBJ2-7; weak D call: TRBD2 (5 bases). CDR3 DNA: TGTGCCAGCAGCTTAGTCGGAGGCTCCTACGAGCAGTACTTC. Protein product: CASSLVGGSYEQYF. The full variable domain, in which reference TRBV7-9 and TRBJ2-7 provide the parts outside the CDR3, is DTGVSQNPRHKITKRGQNVTFRCDPISEHNRLYWYRQTLGQGPEFLTYFQNEAQLEKSRLLSDRFSAERPKGSFSTLEIQRTEQGDSAMYLCASSLVGGSYEQYFGPGTRLTVT.